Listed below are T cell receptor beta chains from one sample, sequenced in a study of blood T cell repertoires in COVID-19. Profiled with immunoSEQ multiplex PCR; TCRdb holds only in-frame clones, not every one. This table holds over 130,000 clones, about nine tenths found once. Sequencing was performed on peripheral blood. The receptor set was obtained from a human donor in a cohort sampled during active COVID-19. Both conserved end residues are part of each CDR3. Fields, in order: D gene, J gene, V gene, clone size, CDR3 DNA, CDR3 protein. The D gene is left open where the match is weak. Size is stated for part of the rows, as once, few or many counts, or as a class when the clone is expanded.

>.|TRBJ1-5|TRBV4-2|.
TGTGCCAGCAGCCAAGAGAAACAGGCCCGAGGTCAGCCCCAGCATTTT
CASSQEKQARGQPQHF
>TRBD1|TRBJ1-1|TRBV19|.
TGTGCCAGTAGTTCTAGGGGGGACAGGGGCGTAAAGGGCACTGAAGCTTTCTTT
CASSSRGDRGVKGTEAFF
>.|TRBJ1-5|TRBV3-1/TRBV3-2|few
TGTGCCAGCAGCCAAGAATTGGCCAGGGCCCCTAGTCAGCCCCAGCATTTT
CASSQELARAPSQPQHF
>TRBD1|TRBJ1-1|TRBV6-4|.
TGTGCCAGCAGTCCATCTACAGAGGGGGCAGCTTTCTTT
CASSPSTEGAAFF
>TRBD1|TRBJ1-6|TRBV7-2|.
TGTGCCAGCATACAGGGGGCTTCGGGTTCACCCCTCCACTTT
CASIQGASGSPLHF
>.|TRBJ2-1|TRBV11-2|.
TGTGCCAGCAGCTTAGATGGGCAGGGGACGTGGAATGAGCAGTTCTTC
CASSLDGQGTWNEQFF
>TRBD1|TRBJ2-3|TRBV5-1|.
TGCGCCAGCAGCTTCCAGGGGGTTGGGACAGATACGCAGTATTTT
CASSFQGVGTDTQYF
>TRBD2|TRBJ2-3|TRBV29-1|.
TGCAGCGTCGGTGGACTAGCGGGGGGGAGAGATACGCAGTATTTT
CSVGGLAGGRDTQYF
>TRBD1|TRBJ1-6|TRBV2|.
TGTGCCAGCACCGGACAGGGGAATTCACCCCTCCACTTT
CASTGQGNSPLHF
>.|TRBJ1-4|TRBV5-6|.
TGTGCCAGCAGCTTGTCGGGGGGCGGTGAAAAACTGTTTTTT
CASSLSGGGEKLFF
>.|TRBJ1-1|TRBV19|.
TGTGCCAGTATGATGTATGGACGGGAAACTGAAGCTTTCTTT
CASMMYGRETEAFF
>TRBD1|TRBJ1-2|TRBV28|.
TGTGCCAGCAATCGACAGGGGTCTAACTATGGCTACACCTTC
CASNRQGSNYGYTF
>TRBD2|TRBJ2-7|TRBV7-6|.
TGTGCCAGCAGCAGGCGGGGGGAGAGCTCCTACGAGCAGTACTTC
CASSRRGESSYEQYF
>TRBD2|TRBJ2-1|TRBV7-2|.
TGTGCCAGCAGCTCCCCCGCGGGAGGGACCTCCTACAATGAGCAGTTCTTC
CASSSPAGGTSYNEQFF
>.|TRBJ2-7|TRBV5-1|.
TGCGCCAGCAGCGGAGACCGGTACGAGCAGTACTTC
CASSGDRYEQYF
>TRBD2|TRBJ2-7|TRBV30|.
TGTGCCTGGAGAGGGACTAGCGTAACCCACGAGCAGTACTTC
CAWRGTSVTHEQYF
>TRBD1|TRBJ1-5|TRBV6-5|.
TGTGCCAGCAGTTTACGCCGGGACAGAGGGCAGCCCCAGCATTTT
CASSLRRDRGQPQHF
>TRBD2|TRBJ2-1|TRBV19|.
TGTGCCAGTAGACTAGCGGGGGGGCCGTACAATGAGCAGTTCTTC
CASRLAGGPYNEQFF